A single sample is the source of the 29 T cell receptor beta chains below, sequenced in a study of blood T cell repertoires in COVID-19 (dated by TCRdb to the early 2020s). The library was generated by the immunoSEQ multiplex PCR assay. This immuneACCESS table, as held by TCRdb, lists in-frame sequences with V and J called but not all clones. Of the missing ones, under half trace to an unresolved V gene in checked studies; the others have no known cause. This sample has hundreds of thousands of clones in its table, and around 90% of those were observed once. 1% to 1.5% of the sample belongs to the ten largest clones. The material sequenced was peripheral blood. Receptors originate from a man between 65 and 85 years old with acute or convalescent COVID-19.

The table lists this clone with many counts. J is TRBJ2-7 and V is TRBV3-1 (or the pseudogene TRBV3-2), with 8 bases lining up with TRBD1. V lost 2 bases, J lost 3 bases, and 6 bases stayed unmatched. The length of the CDR3 is 15 residues. Germline loops: CDR1 LGHDT, CDR2 YNNKEL (reference sequence). The CDR3 is CASSQQGAIGYEQYF. DNA for the CDR3: TGTGCCAGCAGCCAACAGGGGGCAATCGGCTACGAGCAGTACTTC.

V and J are TRBV5-8 and TRBJ2-1, with D maybe TRBD2 (6 bases). The CDR3 consists of 13 residues. The V end was cut by 3 bases, the J end by 6 bases, with 10 bases between. The germline CDR1 and CDR2 sequences are SGHTS and YDEGEE. The CDR3 here is CASSSQGGNEQFF. CDR3 nucleotides: TGTGCCAGCAGCTCCCAGGGAGGCAATGAGCAGTTCTTC.

The chain recombines TRBV7-3 with TRBJ1-2; 8 positions agree with TRBD1. This CDR3 spans 15 amino acids. The trim removed 5 bases at V and 6 bases at J, leaving 11 bases unmatched. The germline CDR1 and CDR2 sequences are SGHTA and FQGTGA. CDR3 region: CASSPGQALTDGYTF. The CDR3 region has the DNA TGTGCCAGCAGCCCGGGACAGGCGCTGACAGATGGCTACACCTTC.

This clone was counted at least ten times. The rearrangement links TRBV25-1 to TRBJ2-7; 10 nucleotides line up with TRBD1. CDR1 and CDR2 from the germline V gene are MGHDK and SYGVNS. Losses at the gene ends were 6 bases for V and 3 bases for J; bases not matched to a gene: 2. CDR3 length equals 13 residues. CDR3 residues: CASRGTGVYEQYF. CDR3 nucleotide sequence: TGTGCCAGCAGGGGGACAGGGGTCTACGAGCAGTACTTC.

The chain carries TRBV5-1 and TRBJ2-1; possible D gene TRBD1, 5 bases. The germline CDR1 and CDR2 sequences are SGHRS and YFSETQ. Trimming took off 4 bases at V and 4 bases at J, with 18 bases between the two ends. The CDR3 spans 16 residues. The CDR3 DNA reads as TGCGCCAGCAGCAAGAAAGACAGCTCCCTTTACAATGAGCAGTTCTTC. This encodes CASSKKDSSLYNEQFF.

The gene calls are TRBV15 and TRBJ2-7; 8 bases align to TRBD2. Germline CDR1 and CDR2: LNHNV and YYDKDF (reference sequence). V was clipped by 5 bases and J by 6 bases; unmatched bases: 9. The length of the CDR3 is 14 residues. DNA of the CDR3: TGTGCCACCAGCGGACCGGGACTAGAAGGCGAGCAGTACTTC. As protein: CATSGPGLEGEQYF.

This clone was seen a handful of times. The chain recombines TRBV6-5 with TRBJ2-1; 9 nucleotides align to TRBD2. The CDR3 extends over 15 amino acids. The germline V gene encodes CDR1 MNHEY and CDR2 SVGAGI. V lost 5 bases and J lost 12; bases outside the gene matches: 14. For the CDR3, the DNA is TGTGCCAGCAGTCCGGTAGCGGGGGTCACAATGAGGCAGTTCTTC. Its protein is CASSPVAGVTMRQFF.

The V gene is TRBV29-1, the J gene TRBJ2-7; 9 bases map to TRBD1. The length of the CDR3 is 13 residues. Germline assignment: CDR1 SQVTM and CDR2 ANQGSEA. The V segment lost 5 bases and the J segment 6 bases; nucleotides outside the gene matches: 8. Written as DNA, the CDR3 is TGCAGCGTTACGGGACAGGGTCCCTTCGAGCAGTACTTC. This sequence encodes CSVTGQGPFEQYF.

The chain combines TRBV5-4 with TRBJ1-2; 7 bases line up with TRBD1. The germline gives CDR1 SGHNT, CDR2 YYREEE (reference sequence). Trimming took 6 bases from V and 2 from J; bases not matched to a gene: 4. The CDR3 consists of 13 residues. CDR3 nucleotide sequence: TGTGCCAGCAAGACAGGGATAAACTATGGCTACACCTTC. This sequence encodes CASKTGINYGYTF.

This rearrangement joins TRBV5-1 to TRBJ2-1; D gene uncertain. Germline V gives CDR1 SGHRS, CDR2 YFSETQ. The V gene lost 1 base and the J gene lost 6 bases, with 5 bases spanning the gap. This CDR3 region has 12 residues. Written as DNA, the CDR3 is TGCGCCAGCAGCTTGTCGTTCAATGAGCAGTTCTTC. Its protein product is CASSLSFNEQFF.

V and J are TRBV5-1 and TRBJ1-4, with D unclear. Trimming removed 4 bases at V and 4 bases at J, with 17 bases between. CDR3 length equals 16 residues. The germline gives CDR1 SGHRS, CDR2 YFSETQ. The CDR3 coding sequence is TGCGCCAGCAGCCCTCTCCCCGACACAGTTAATGAAAAACTGTTTTTT. It translates to CASSPLPDTVNEKLFF.

V and J are TRBV19 and TRBJ1-4; D is unclear. V was pared by 3 bases and J by 4 bases, with 6 bases between. The CDR3 is made up of 13 amino acids. Germline values: CDR1 LNHDA, CDR2 SQIVND (reference sequence). The CDR3 loop reads CASSIQRNEKLFF. CDR3 DNA sequence: TGTGCCAGTAGTATTCAGCGTAATGAAAAACTGTTTTTT.

The V call is TRBV13, the J call TRBJ2-3; the match to TRBD2 covers 9 bases. CDR1 is PRHDT and CDR2 is FYEKMQ in the germline V gene (reference sequence). This CDR3 is 13 amino acids long. Losses at the gene ends were 8 bases for V and 9 bases for J; bases not matched to a gene: 9. The CDR3 reads CASGSGSERTQYF. The CDR3 bases are TGTGCCAGCGGTAGCGGGAGTGAGCGGACGCAGTATTTT.

The V call is TRBV7-9, the J call TRBJ2-1, with a tentative D call TRBD2 (5 bases). This CDR3 contains 14 residues. V lost 1 base to trimming and J lost 6 bases, with 10 bases between them. Germline V gene lookup returns CDR1 SEHNR and CDR2 FQNEAQ (reference sequence). CDR3 sequence reads: CASSLGLAGNEQFF. The CDR3, as DNA: TGTGCCAGCAGCTTAGGGCTAGCAGGCAATGAGCAGTTCTTC.

The rearrangement uses TRBV25-1 and TRBJ2-3; the match to TRBD2 covers 8 bases. Trimming removed 1 base from V and 3 bases from J; junction bases left unmatched: 6. The CDR3 spans 16 residues. Germline V CDR1 and CDR2: MGHDK, SYGVNS. The CDR3: CASSESKSGRTDTQYF. The CDR3 DNA follows: TGTGCCAGCAGTGAATCGAAGAGCGGGAGAACAGATACGCAGTATTTT.

This rearrangement joins TRBV19 to TRBJ2-2; the match to TRBD1 covers 9 bases. The CDR3 covers 17 residues. Trimming at V came to 4 bases and at J to 4 bases, leaving 10 bases not matched to a gene. Germline-derived CDR1 and CDR2 are LNHDA and SQIVND (reference sequence). The DNA for the CDR3 is TGTGCCAGTAGTAAATCCCCGGGACAGGGAAGCACCGGGGAGCTGTTTTTT. It yields the protein CASSKSPGQGSTGELFF.

This chain connects TRBV6-6 to TRBJ1-2; D gene unclear. The CDR3 runs to 13 residues. Trimming removed 6 bases at V and 5 bases at J, with 13 bases between. CDR1 and CDR2 from the germline V gene are MNHNY and SVGAGI (reference sequence). CDR3 DNA: TGTGCCAGCAGCCCCGATACCGGTTATGGCTACACCTTC. It codes for CASSPDTGYGYTF.

The CDR3 sequence: CASSPLAGARETQYF. The CDR3 DNA reads as TGTGCCAGCAGCCCCCTAGCGGGAGCGCGGGAGACCCAGTACTTC. V gene TRBV5-5 combines with J gene TRBJ2-5, with 10 bases fitting TRBD2. V trimming: 4 bases; J trimming: 5 bases; junction bases outside the gene matches: 8. This CDR3 is built from 15 residues. The germline CDR1 and CDR2 sequences are SGHKS and YYEKEE (reference sequence).

J is TRBJ2-7 and V is TRBV12-5; 9 nucleotides match TRBD1. This CDR3 is built from 15 residues. The V gene end was trimmed by 3 bases and the J gene end by 1 base; junction bases not matched to a gene: 4. Germline lookup yields CDR1 LGHNT and CDR2 FRNRAP. DNA of the CDR3: TGTGCTAGTGGTTTTACAGGGGGCGTATCCTACGAGCAGTACTTC. Its translation is CASGFTGGVSYEQYF. The whole variable domain, filled in from reference TRBV12-5 and TRBJ2-7, reads DARVTQTPRHKVTEMGQEVTMRCQPILGHNTVFWYRQTMMQGLELLAYFRNRAPLDDSGMPKDRFSAEMPDATLATLKIQPSEPRDSAVYFCASGFTGGVSYEQYFGPGTRLTVT.

The rearrangement uses TRBV19 and TRBJ1-2, with 9 bases that match TRBD1. The CDR3 sequence is 18 residues long. Germline V gene lookup returns CDR1 LNHDA and CDR2 SQIVND (reference sequence). With V trimmed by 4 bases and J by 4 bases, 16 bases remained unmatched. The CDR3 sequence: CASSTSWGQGRPTYGYTF. The CDR3 DNA follows: TGTGCCAGTAGTACCAGCTGGGGACAGGGCCGCCCCACCTATGGCTACACCTTC.

This clone showed up just a few times. The chain has TRBV28 and TRBJ1-2; 7 positions match TRBD1. The V segment lost 6 bases and the J segment 5 bases; nucleotides outside the gene matches: 9. This CDR3 region has 14 residues. Germline V CDR1 and CDR2: MDHEN, SYDVKM. The CDR3 DNA sequence: TGTGCCAGCAGGACCCGACAGGGCGTTTATGGCTACACCTTC. Encoded protein: CASRTRQGVYGYTF.

The gene calls are TRBV9 and TRBJ1-6; 9 bases are a match to TRBD1. CDR1 and CDR2 from the germline V gene are SGDLS and YYNGEE. J gave up 5 bases and V 3 bases, and 6 bases lay outside the gene matches. The CDR3 is 16 residues long. The CDR3: CASSGTGGGDNSPLHF. The CDR3 nucleotides read TGTGCCAGCAGCGGAACAGGGGGCGGTGATAATTCACCCCTCCACTTT.

The chain links TRBV19 to TRBJ2-7, with 7 positions matching TRBD1. From germline, CDR1 is LNHDA and CDR2 SQIVND (reference sequence). The CDR3 spans 13 residues. V was pared by 5 bases and J by 9 bases, with 10 bases of the junction left unmatched. The CDR3: CASSLSRDSMQYF. In DNA, the CDR3 is TGTGCCAGTAGTCTCTCCCGGGACAGCATGCAGTACTTC.

The chain has TRBV7-7 and TRBJ2-1, with D possibly TRBD2 on 5 matching bases. Germline CDR1 is SSHAT and CDR2 is FNYEAQ (reference sequence). This CDR3 is 15 amino acids long. V was clipped by 5 bases and J by 0 bases, with 11 bases between them. In nucleotides, the CDR3 is TGTGCCAGCAGCCCGCTAGCAAGCTCCTACAATGAGCAGTTCTTC. It encodes CASSPLASSYNEQFF.

This clone appeared once. V gene TRBV29-1 combines with J gene TRBJ2-1, with TRBD1 matching 7 bases. Germline CDR1 reads SQVTM; CDR2 reads ANQGSEA. J lost 12 bases, V lost 5 bases, and 16 bases had no gene match. The CDR3 runs to 14 residues. The CDR3 region has the DNA TGCAGCGTTTCCGGACTGACAGGGCTAGAACGGCAGTTCTTC. Translating it yields CSVSGLTGLERQFF.

The rearrangement uses TRBV27 and TRBJ2-7, with D perhaps matching TRBD2 (6 bases). This CDR3 is 14 amino acids long. Germline loops: CDR1 MNHEY, CDR2 SMNVEV (reference sequence). V was shortened by 6 bases and J by 0 bases, with 12 bases between the two germline ends. CDR3 in amino acids: CASRRDLISYEQYF. As DNA, the CDR3 is TGTGCCAGCAGGCGGGACTTAATCTCCTACGAGCAGTACTTC.

This clone was recorded once. The chain has TRBV28 and TRBJ1-2; D might be TRBD1 (5 bases). Germline CDR1 and CDR2: MDHEN and SYDVKM. V was clipped by 6 bases and J by 1 base, with 21 bases between them. The CDR3 totals 17 residues. CDR3 DNA sequence: TGTGCCAGCAGGGGGTTTAAGCGGGGCGGAGGTAACTATGGCTACACCTTC. Amino acids: CASRGFKRGGGNYGYTF.

Notes on this clone: A junction end diverges from the germline sequence, so it may reflect a read error. This chain uses TRBV27 with TRBJ2-1, with 7 bases aligning to TRBD2. The CDR3 is made up of 14 amino acids. Germline V gene sequence: CDR1 MNHEY, CDR2 SMNVEV (reference sequence). CDR3 amino acids: CASSISGGYNEQFF. The DNA of the CDR3 is TGTGCCAGCAGTATATCGGGGGGATACAATGAGCAGTTCTTC.

In this sample, this clone turned up a few times. V usage is TRBV30 and J usage is TRBJ1-4; D uncertain. The CDR3 runs 11 residues. The germline V and J ends were trimmed by 2 bases and 4 bases, with 2 bases remaining between them. Germline CDR1 is GTSNPN and CDR2 is SVGIG (reference sequence). CDR3 nucleotides: TGTGCCTGGAGTCATAATGAAAAACTGTTTTTT. Its protein product is CAWSHNEKLFF.